This T cell receptor beta chain was found in a study of shared clonotypes between healthy human individuals. Germline V lookup: CDR1 SNHLY, CDR2 FYNNEI. The V and J ends lost 3 bases and 6 bases respectively, with 6 bases between them. The CDR3 has 12 residues. This clone appeared a few times. Other DNA sequences in the same sample also yield this CDR3. As originally analysed: ImmunoSEQ yielded junction-only sequences lacking quality scores, so filtering differed. TCRdb keeps only in-frame clones here, not all; method: immunoSEQ multiplex PCR. V and J calls and clone size are those listed in that table; D and trimming were worked out from the DNA. This sample yields 2 million to 2.5 million clones, of which approximately 96% are seen a single time; 0.13% belongs to the top ten.

Sequenced: naive CD4+ T cells sorted from blood. Subset denoted: CD45RA+ positively selected. V gene TRBV2 combines with J gene TRBJ1-5; D uncertain. This receptor was identified in a man between 18 and 29 years old in good health. The CDR3 coding sequence is TGTGCCAGCAGTGAGAATATTCAGCCCCAGCATTTT. Its protein product is CASSENIQPQHF.